The subject of this entry is one T cell receptor beta chain. Its antigen remains unidentified. This sample is part of a study of cytomegalovirus exposure and HLA in healthy donors. Overall study results and limits: The authors later found most CMV-associated TCR beta chains appeared HLA-restricted. TCR beta V- and J-gene trimming, according to a later analysis, was linked to a missense DCLRE1C variant. Per a later analysis, HLA-associated TCR beta chains showed more clonal expansion than other, equally common TCR beta chains.

Both 60 Vbeta primers and 13 Jbeta primers went into the PCR. This table comes from immunoSEQ multiplex PCR, and its TCRdb copy is limited to in-frame clones, with some not included. Of 120,000 or so clones in the sample, approximately 78% are singletons; the top ten hold 5.5% to 8%. As for the donors, each was a healthy bone marrow donor. V lost 3 bases and J 5 bases, leaving 7 bases between the germline ends. CDR3 length: 12 residues. Looked up from germline, CDR1 is SGHRS and CDR2 is YFSETQ. Input material: PBMCs. This chain links TRBV5-1 with TRBJ2-3, with a possible D match to TRBD1 (6 bases). The clonotype comes from a woman aged 40 to 50 in good health and CMV-seronegative. CDR3 sequence: CASSSQGDTQYF. The CDR3 DNA reads TGCGCCAGCAGCTCACAGGGAGATACGCAGTATTTT.